The 32 T cell receptor beta chains below were found in one sample sequenced in a study of blood T cell repertoires in COVID-19. Some clones are missing from TCRdb's copy, which holds only in-frame ones; the method was immunoSEQ multiplex PCR. Altogether roughly 230,000 clones are present, nearly 90% being singletons, with the ten largest covering 3.5% to 5%. Sequenced input: peripheral blood. Source of these receptors: a middle-aged woman who had recovered from COVID-19.

V usage is TRBV5-1 and J usage is TRBJ2-5; 9 bases match TRBD2. Per the germline V gene, CDR1 is SGHRS and CDR2 is YFSETQ. CDR3 size: 14 residues. This chain's CDR3 is CARGGAGGTETQYF. The CDR3 bases are TGCGCACGCGGTGGAGCGGGAGGAACAGAGACCCAGTACTTC.

The rearrangement joins TRBV14 to TRBJ1-2; D not resolved. In germline, CDR1 is SGHDN, CDR2 FVKESK. This CDR3 spans 15 amino acids. Trimming pared 0 bases from V and 6 bases from J, leaving 14 bases between. CDR3 sequence reads: CASSQDPVWLNGYTF. In nucleotides, the CDR3 is TGTGCCAGCAGCCAAGATCCGGTCTGGTTAAATGGCTACACCTTC.

This clone was observed once. The chain joins TRBV9 to TRBJ2-2; 10 nucleotides agree with TRBD2. The CDR3 is 16 amino acids. Trimming removed 2 bases from V and 6 bases from J; junction bases left unmatched: 7. CDR1 SGDLS and CDR2 YYNGEE come from the germline V gene. The CDR3 sequence is CASSVASGSGPGELFF. CDR3 DNA: TGTGCCAGCAGCGTGGCTAGCGGGAGCGGTCCCGGGGAGCTGTTTTTT. The full variable domain, rest sourced from reference TRBV9 and TRBJ2-2, is DSGVTQTPKHLITATGQRVTLRCSPRSGDLSVYWYQQSLDQGLQFLIQYYNGEERAKGNILERFSAQQFPDLHSELNLSSLELGDSALYFCASSVASGSGPGELFFGEGSRLTVL.

The V and J genes are TRBV7-9 and TRBJ2-6; D is uncertain. The CDR3 is made up of 16 amino acids. The V and J ends lost 5 bases and 0 bases respectively, with 11 bases between them. In germline, CDR1 is SEHNR, CDR2 FQNEAQ (reference sequence). This CDR3 is CASSQDTYSGANVLTF. For the CDR3, the DNA is TGTGCCAGCAGCCAGGATACTTACTCTGGGGCCAACGTCCTGACTTTC.

The J gene is TRBJ2-3, the V gene TRBV7-2; tentative D call: TRBD2 (5 bases). The germline CDR1 and CDR2 sequences are SGHTA and FQGNSA. V was pared by 5 bases and J by 8 bases, with 14 bases between. The CDR3 length is 13 residues. The CDR3 nucleotides are TGTGCCAGCAGCGAAAGCGGCGGACGTACGCAGTATTTT. This encodes CASSESGGRTQYF.

This clone was detected only once. The gene calls are TRBV19 and TRBJ2-4, with 8 bases that match TRBD1. V trimming: 3 bases; J trimming: 5 bases; junction bases outside the gene matches: 6. This CDR3 has 15 residues. Germline V gene data show CDR1 as LNHDA and CDR2 as SQIVND (reference sequence). DNA of the CDR3: TGTGCCAGTAGTATCCCCGGGACAGGCCAAAACATTCAGTACTTC. Its protein is CASSIPGTGQNIQYF.

The chain couples TRBV6-5 to TRBJ2-1, with TRBD1 identical over 9 bases. The CDR3 spans 15 residues. The ends lost 5 bases at V and 6 bases at J; junction bases unmatched: 8. The V gene's germline CDR1 is MNHEY and CDR2 SVGAGI. DNA of the CDR3: TGTGCCAGCAGTCCGGACAGGGGAGGGGGCAATGAGCAGTTCTTC. Translating it yields CASSPDRGGGNEQFF.

The CDR3 DNA is TGTGCCAGCTCGGCTAGCGACTTGCGGGAGCAGTACTTC. It is translated as CASSASDLREQYF. The chain is built from TRBV6-5 and TRBJ2-7; maybe TRBD2 (6 bases). The CDR3 has 13 amino acids. Between the trimmed V and J ends, which lost 8 bases and 7 bases, there was a span of 18 bases. Germline loops: CDR1 MNHEY, CDR2 SVGAGI.

J is TRBJ2-5 and V is TRBV2; no definite D call. The CDR3 sequence is 12 residues long. V was shortened by 2 bases and J by 9 bases, with 10 bases between the two germline ends. In germline, CDR1 is SNHLY, CDR2 FYNNEI. This CDR3 reads CASSEQRGAQYF. CDR3 nucleotides: TGTGCCAGCAGTGAACAGAGAGGTGCCCAGTACTTC. Full variable domain (remainder filled in from reference TRBV2 and TRBJ2-5): EPEVTQTPSHQVTQMGQEVILRCVPISNHLYFYWYRQILGQKVEFLVSFYNNEISEKSEIFDDQFSVERPDGSNFTLKIRSTKLEDSAMYFCASSEQRGAQYFGPGTRLLVL.

The chain has TRBV27 and TRBJ2-7; D might be TRBD2 (5 bases). V dropped 2 bases and J dropped 0 bases, with 14 bases sitting between them. Germline V gives CDR1 MNHEY, CDR2 SMNVEV (reference sequence). This CDR3 is built from 16 residues. The CDR3 loop reads CASSLPLRVYSYEQYV. CDR3 bases: TGTGCCAGCAGTTTACCCCTGCGGGTATACTCCTACGAGCAGTACGTC.

The CDR3 here is CASSSKGRQGNQPQHF. Here the CDR3 DNA reads TGTGCCAGCTCGTCCAAGGGCCGGCAGGGTAATCAGCCCCAGCATTTT. The chain has TRBV18 and TRBJ1-5, with a tentative D call TRBD1 (5 bases). There are 16 residues in the CDR3. Germline CDR1 is KGHSH and CDR2 is LQKENI. With 6 bases removed from V and 4 bases from J, the gap between germline ends came to 19 bases.

The chain combines TRBV5-4 with TRBJ1-5, with a tentative D call TRBD1 (5 bases). Germline CDR1 and CDR2: SGHNT and YYREEE (reference sequence). The V gene lost 4 bases and the J gene lost 8 bases, with 7 bases spanning the gap. The CDR3 runs to 11 residues. The CDR3, as DNA: TGTGCCAGCAGCGGAGGGGAGCCCCAGCATTTT. It is translated as CASSGGEPQHF.

This rearrangement joins TRBV29-1 to TRBJ2-7; 10 bases are shared with TRBD2. The CDR3 loop spans 15 amino acids. The V gene end was trimmed by 0 bases and the J gene end by 6 bases; junction bases not matched to a gene: 8. The germline V gene has CDR1 SQVTM and CDR2 ANQGSEA. The CDR3 DNA reads as TGCAGCGTTGAAGATCGGAGCGGACTAGCGGCCGAGCAGTACTTC. The encoded protein is CSVEDRSGLAAEQYF.

The chain joins TRBV2 to TRBJ1-3; D remains ambiguous. Trimming pared 2 bases from V and 0 bases from J, leaving 8 bases between. Looked up from germline, CDR1 is SNHLY and CDR2 is FYNNEI. The CDR3 sequence is 15 residues long. The CDR3 loop reads CASSEFSSSGNTIYF. In DNA form, the CDR3 reads TGTGCCAGCAGTGAATTCTCTAGCTCTGGAAACACCATATATTTT.

V is TRBV10-1 and J is TRBJ1-1; TRBD1 matches at 9 bases. Germline V gene data show CDR1 as WNHNN and CDR2 as SYGVQD (reference sequence). Trimming cost V 5 bases and J 5 bases; bases outside gene matches: 6. The length of the CDR3 is 14 residues. In DNA form, the CDR3 reads TGCGCCAGCAGTCCCTCGGACAGGGGAACTGAAGCTTTCTTT. The encoded protein is CASSPSDRGTEAFF.

The chain has TRBV30 and TRBJ1-4; 8 bases map to TRBD1. The CDR3 has 17 amino acids. Germline lookup yields CDR1 GTSNPN and CDR2 SVGIG (reference sequence). V lost 1 base to trimming and J lost 7 bases; unmatched junction nucleotides: 14. The CDR3 sequence is CAWSEWDRPAVREKLFF. The CDR3 DNA reads as TGTGCCTGGAGTGAATGGGACAGGCCGGCGGTTCGTGAAAAACTGTTTTTT.

The gene calls are TRBV6-5 and TRBJ2-7; 9 nucleotides match TRBD1. CDR1 MNHEY and CDR2 SVGAGI come from the germline V gene. The CDR3 runs to 15 residues. Losses at the gene ends were 2 bases for V and 6 bases for J; bases not matched to a gene: 8. The CDR3 DNA reads as TGTGCCAGCAGTTACGCGGACAGGGGACTAAGCGAGCAGTACTTC. As protein: CASSYADRGLSEQYF.

The V gene is TRBV9, the J gene TRBJ1-1; a weak D match, TRBD1 (5 bases). The V end lost 2 bases, the J end lost 4 bases, and 12 bases lay between the germline ends. The CDR3 has 14 residues. Germline V gives CDR1 SGDLS, CDR2 YYNGEE. The DNA for the CDR3 is TGTGCCAGCAGCGTTCAGGGTCAAAGCACTGAAGCTTTCTTT. It specifies CASSVQGQSTEAFF. The entire variable domain, with the rest obtained from reference TRBV9 and TRBJ1-1, is as follows: DSGVTQTPKHLITATGQRVTLRCSPRSGDLSVYWYQQSLDQGLQFLIQYYNGEERAKGNILERFSAQQFPDLHSELNLSSLELGDSALYFCASSVQGQSTEAFFGQGTRLTVV.

This chain joins TRBV19 and TRBJ1-1, with D maybe TRBD1 (6 bases). CDR3 length equals 13 residues. Between the trimmed V and J ends, which lost 4 bases and 4 bases, there was a span of 10 bases. Germline V gene data show CDR1 as LNHDA and CDR2 as SQIVND (reference sequence). The CDR3 DNA follows: TGTGCCAGTAGTACGGACAGATCCACTGAAGCTTTCTTT. Its translation is CASSTDRSTEAFF.

Of note for this clone: The junction differs from germline at one of its ends, possibly a read error. In nucleotides, the CDR3 is TGTGCCAGCAGTTTGGGGGTGGGGGCAAACTATGGCTACACCTTC. Residues: CASSLGVGANYGYTF. The chain is built from TRBV5-4 and TRBJ1-2, with TRBD1 as a possible D gene (6 bases). The CDR3 runs to 15 residues. Germline assignment: CDR1 SGHNT and CDR2 YYREEE (reference sequence).

The chain is built from TRBV3-1 (or the pseudogene TRBV3-2) and TRBJ2-1, with 10 bases aligning to TRBD1. V lost 4 bases and J lost 5; bases outside the gene matches: 5. Germline CDR1 is LGHDT and CDR2 is YNNKEL (reference sequence). The CDR3 loop spans 15 amino acids. The CDR3 loop is CASSPGQGYDNEQFF. CDR3 in DNA: TGTGCCAGCAGCCCGGGACAGGGGTACGACAATGAGCAGTTCTTC.

This chain uses TRBV11-3 with TRBJ2-1, with 7 bases that match TRBD2. With 4 bases clipped from V and 7 bases from J, the junction kept 10 bases outside the gene matches. This CDR3 has 15 amino acids. The germline gives CDR1 SGHNT, CDR2 YENEEA. The CDR3 DNA sequence: TGTGCCAGCAGCTCCGGGGAGGGAGCGGTGAATGAGCAGTTCTTC. It codes for CASSSGEGAVNEQFF.

This chain links TRBV30 with TRBJ1-2, with 8 bases aligning to TRBD1. Germline CDR1 and CDR2: GTSNPN and SVGIG (reference sequence). The J segment lost 4 bases and the V segment lost 1 base, leaving 5 bases of the junction unmatched. The CDR3 spans 14 residues. CDR3 in DNA: TGTGCCTGGAGTGGGACAGGGAAAATCTATGGCTACACCTTC. This translates into CAWSGTGKIYGYTF.

This chain uses TRBV5-3 with TRBJ2-7; weak D call: TRBD1 (5 bases). TRBV5-3 is noted as an ORF with a role that remains uncertain. The CDR3 sequence is 13 residues long. V was pared by 3 bases and J by 2 bases, with 9 bases between. The DNA for the CDR3 is TGTGCCAGAAGCTCTCAGGGCCCCTACGAGCAGTACGTC. It codes for CARSSQGPYEQYV.

This rearrangement joins TRBV10-3 to TRBJ2-1; D possibly corresponds to TRBD1 (5 bases). The V gene lost 6 bases and the J gene lost 9 bases, with 18 bases spanning the gap. There are 14 residues in the CDR3. The germline V gene encodes CDR1 ENHRY and CDR2 SYGVKD. CDR3 coding DNA: TGTGCCATCAGAGTGACAGTCGGAGAATCTGAGCAGTTCTTC. This gives the protein CAIRVTVGESEQFF.

This clone was detected only a few times. The chain combines TRBV10-2 with TRBJ1-6, with D maybe TRBD1 (5 bases). V lost 11 bases to trimming and J lost 2 bases, with 13 bases between them. The CDR3 spans 14 residues. Germline V CDR1 and CDR2: WSHSY, SAAADI. The CDR3 nucleotides read TGCGCCTTATCGGCAGGGCCCTATAATTCACCCCTCCACTTT. Encoded protein: CALSAGPYNSPLHF.

This chain uses TRBV2 with TRBJ2-3; 8 bases agree with TRBD2. Germline V gene sequence: CDR1 SNHLY, CDR2 FYNNEI. This CDR3 is built from 16 residues. J lost 3 bases, V lost 7 bases, and 12 bases had no gene match. This CDR3 reads CASKLLPGLGTDTQYF. The CDR3 coding sequence is TGTGCCAGCAAATTACTCCCGGGACTAGGGACAGATACGCAGTATTTT.

This clone was found a few times. The chain links TRBV5-6 to TRBJ2-2; perhaps TRBD2 as D (6 bases). V lost 5 bases, J lost 7 bases, and 12 bases lay in between. CDR1 is SGHDT, CDR2 YYEEEE, per germline. The CDR3 has 13 residues. CDR3: CASRTQGGGELFF. The CDR3 DNA reads TGTGCCAGCAGAACCCAGGGAGGCGGGGAGCTGTTTTTT.

The chain links TRBV3-1 (or the pseudogene TRBV3-2) to TRBJ2-1; 11 bases align to TRBD2. The CDR3 runs 21 residues. V lost 1 base, J lost 5 bases, and 19 bases stayed unmatched. Germline CDR1 is LGHDT and CDR2 is YNNKEL (reference sequence). The CDR3 protein is CASSQVVKPGLADHGDNEQFF. The CDR3 nucleotides read TGTGCCAGCAGCCAAGTGGTAAAACCGGGACTAGCGGACCACGGGGACAATGAGCAGTTCTTC.

The chain joins TRBV9 to TRBJ1-3; TRBD1 matches 7 bases. This CDR3 has 15 amino acids. V lost 0 bases, J lost 3 bases, and 3 bases stayed unmatched. Germline V gene sequence: CDR1 SGDLS, CDR2 YYNGEE. CDR3 coding DNA: TGTGCCAGCAGCGTAGGGGGACAGATTGGAAACACCATATATTTT. This encodes CASSVGGQIGNTIYF.

The gene calls are TRBV6-5 and TRBJ2-1, with D possibly being TRBD2 (5 bases). V lost 11 bases to trimming and J lost 7 bases, with 24 bases between them. There are 15 residues in the CDR3. Germline lookup yields CDR1 MNHEY and CDR2 SVGAGI. CDR3 region: CACLGKGRLPNEQFF. The CDR3 region has the DNA TGTGCCTGCCTGGGAAAAGGGAGATTACCGAATGAGCAGTTCTTC.

The chain combines TRBV9 with TRBJ1-1, with TRBD1 matching 8 bases. The germline V gene encodes CDR1 SGDLS and CDR2 YYNGEE. The CDR3 consists of 16 residues. The junction had 11 bases not matched to a gene; V was cut back by 3 bases and J by 4 bases. CDR3 DNA sequence: TGTGCCAGCAGCGCAACGGACAGGGTGATAGCCACTGAAGCTTTCTTT. It translates to CASSATDRVIATEAFF.